A single sample is the source of the 29 T cell receptor beta chains below, sequenced in a study of cytomegalovirus exposure and HLA in healthy donors. The primer mix had 60 Vbeta and 13 Jbeta primers. Generated by immunoSEQ multiplex PCR, the TCRdb table keeps only in-frame clones and is missing some. Of 130,000 or so clones in the sample, 77% were seen once. Material: PBMCs. The source of these receptors is a man aged 18-30 years in good health and CMV-seropositive.

The chain employs TRBV10-2 and TRBJ2-5; the match to TRBD2 covers 13 bases. With 6 bases clipped from V and 5 bases from J, the junction kept 18 bases outside the gene matches. Germline V lookup: CDR1 WSHSY, CDR2 SAAADI. The CDR3 is 19 amino acids. CDR3 coding DNA: TGCGCCAGCAGCCCTAACCGACTAGCGGGGGGCGGGAGGCGTGAGACCCAGTACTTC. Amino acids: CASSPNRLAGGGRRETQYF.

The rearrangement links TRBV6-1 to TRBJ2-2, with D possibly being TRBD2 (5 bases). V was pared by 2 bases and J by 4 bases, with 8 bases between. The CDR3 extends over 14 amino acids. The germline V gene encodes CDR1 MNHNS and CDR2 SASEGT. The CDR3 coding sequence is TGTGCCAGCAGTGAACGGAGGATCACCGGGGAGCTGTTTTTT. Residues: CASSERRITGELFF.

The chain links TRBV6-7 to TRBJ1-1, with D perhaps TRBD1 (5 bases). TRBV6-7 is an open reading frame, and its role is uncertain. The CDR3 loop spans 15 amino acids. V was cut by 11 bases and J by 6 bases, with 25 bases left in between. CDR3 DNA sequence: TGTGCCTCCCGCCAGCAGTGTCAGGGTACCCCTGAAGCTTTCTTT. It yields the protein CASRQQCQGTPEAFF.

This chain connects TRBV6-6 to TRBJ2-2; perhaps TRBD2 as D (5 bases). The CDR3 covers 16 residues. V was cut by 0 bases and J by 0 bases, with 8 bases left in between. Germline V CDR1 and CDR2: MNHNY, SVGAGI (reference sequence). CDR3 loop: CASSYSREANTGELFF. The CDR3 DNA follows: TGTGCCAGCAGTTACTCGAGGGAAGCGAACACCGGGGAGCTGTTTTTT.

The genes are TRBV21-1 and TRBJ2-1; TRBD1 is the table's D call and was not checked against the DNA. TRBV21-1 is termed a pseudogene. The CDR3 loop spans 20 amino acids. Here the CDR3 DNA reads TGTGCCAGCAGCAAAGGGGGACAGGTAGGGAATAGTACGACTTACAATGAGCAGTTCTTC. It yields the protein CASSKGGQVGNSTTYNEQFF.

The J gene is TRBJ1-6, the V gene TRBV5-8; no reliable D call. The length of the CDR3 is 14 residues. V lost 4 bases and J 6 bases, leaving 11 bases between the germline ends. The germline V gene has CDR1 SGHTS and CDR2 YDEGEE. CDR3 protein: CASSVRVLNSPLHF. CDR3 nucleotides: TGTGCCAGCAGCGTCCGGGTCCTTAATTCACCCCTCCACTTT. Variable domain in full (rest from reference TRBV5-8 and TRBJ1-6): EAGVTQSPTHLIKTRGQQATLRCSPISGHTSVYWYQQALGLGLQFLLWYDEGEERNRGNFPPRFSGRQFPNYSSELNVNALELEDSALYLCASSVRVLNSPLHFGNGTRLTVT.

This clone has only a few counts. The gene calls are TRBV5-1 and TRBJ1-2; 9 nucleotides match TRBD1. The CDR3 length is 15 residues. Germline V gene lookup returns CDR1 SGHRS and CDR2 YFSETQ. Trimming removed 4 bases from V and 8 bases from J; junction bases left unmatched: 12. CDR3 nucleotides: TGCGCCAGCAGCCATCTCGCCGGGACAGGGTACGGCTACACCTTC. This encodes CASSHLAGTGYGYTF.

V and J are TRBV5-8 and TRBJ1-5; no clear D gene. The CDR3 is made up of 15 amino acids. Per the germline V gene, CDR1 is SGHTS and CDR2 is YDEGEE. Trimming cost V 4 bases and J 2 bases, with 13 bases left between them. Written as DNA, the CDR3 is TGTGCCAGCAGCCTGAGAAGCGGAGGCAATCAGCCCCAGCATTTT. Amino acid sequence: CASSLRSGGNQPQHF.

The V and J genes are TRBV4-2 and TRBJ2-2, with 11 bases matching TRBD2. The CDR3 is 18 residues long. Germline lookup yields CDR1 LGHNA and CDR2 YNFKEQ. V was clipped by 4 bases and J by 6 bases; unmatched bases: 13. CDR3 sequence: CASSPTHSGGALAGELFF. The CDR3 nucleotides read TGTGCCAGCAGCCCAACCCATAGCGGGGGGGCTCTAGCCGGGGAGCTGTTTTTT.

The chain couples TRBV18 to TRBJ1-4; D unclear. V was pared by 6 bases and J by 2 bases, with 13 bases between. The CDR3 spans 15 residues. CDR1 and CDR2 from the germline V gene are KGHSH and LQKENI. CDR3 sequence reads: CASSPSLSTNEKLFF. CDR3 DNA: TGTGCCAGCTCCCCAAGCCTCTCGACTAATGAAAAACTGTTTTTT.

V gene TRBV4-1 combines with J gene TRBJ2-1; D might be TRBD2 (5 bases). Between the trimmed V and J ends, which lost 4 bases and 10 bases, there was a span of 14 bases. CDR1 MGHRA and CDR2 YSYEKL come from the germline V gene. The CDR3 sequence is 13 residues long. This chain's CDR3 is CASSLQRVTEQFF. The CDR3 DNA reads TGCGCCAGCAGCCTCCAGAGGGTCACCGAGCAGTTCTTC.

The table lists this clone with a few counts. V and J are TRBV6-5 and TRBJ1-2, with 7 positions matching TRBD1. V shed 2 bases, J shed 3 bases, and the junction held 3 bases outside the gene matches. The CDR3 loop spans 14 amino acids. Germline-derived CDR1 and CDR2 are MNHEY and SVGAGI. The CDR3, as DNA: TGTGCCAGCAGTTACAGGGGACAGTACTATGGCTACACCTTC. Translating it yields CASSYRGQYYGYTF.

The gene calls are TRBV6-6 and TRBJ1-1, with TRBD1 as a possible D gene (5 bases). CDR1 is MNHNY and CDR2 is SVGAGI in the germline V gene (reference sequence). This CDR3 region has 12 residues. V lost 7 bases to trimming and J lost 1 base, with 7 bases between them. In DNA, the CDR3 is TGTGCCAGCACAGGGCCGAACACTGAAGCTTTCTTT. Protein: CASTGPNTEAFF.

The V gene is TRBV15, the J gene TRBJ1-2; TRBD1 is a possible D gene (6 bases). The CDR3 sequence is 14 residues long. Germline loops: CDR1 LNHNV, CDR2 YYDKDF (reference sequence). Between the trimmed V and J ends, which lost 3 bases and 4 bases, there was a span of 12 bases. DNA of the CDR3: TGTGCCACCAGCAGGACAGGTTTGAGCTATGGCTACACCTTC. It specifies CATSRTGLSYGYTF.

The gene calls are TRBV28 and TRBJ1-2; 7 positions agree with TRBD1. This CDR3 region has 12 residues. Trimming took 6 bases from V and 2 from J; bases not matched to a gene: 0. The germline gives CDR1 MDHEN, CDR2 SYDVKM. As DNA, the CDR3 is TGTGCCAGCAGGGACAGGAACTATGGCTACACCTTC. It codes for CASRDRNYGYTF.

The rearrangement uses TRBV5-4 and TRBJ1-2; TRBD1 matches 8 bases. Germline-derived CDR1 and CDR2 are SGHNT and YYREEE (reference sequence). Trimming removed 1 base from V and 2 bases from J; junction bases left unmatched: 7. CDR3 length: 16 amino acids. This chain's CDR3 is CASSLIGTGPNYGYTF. For the CDR3, the DNA is TGTGCCAGCAGCTTGATAGGGACAGGCCCAAACTATGGCTACACCTTC.

Points on this clone: One end of the junction does not line up with germline, which may come from a read error. Other DNA sequences from this sample encode an identical CDR3 as well. This chain connects TRBV11-2 to TRBJ2-3, with a possible D match to TRBD2 (5 bases). The CDR3 contains 15 residues. Germline CDR1 SGHAT, CDR2 FQNNGV. CDR3 region: CASSLGGRGTDTQYF. The DNA of the CDR3 is TGTGCCAGCAGCTTAGGAGGGAGAGGCACGGATACGCAGTATTTT. Using reference TRBV11-2 and TRBJ2-3 for the parts outside the CDR3, the full variable domain is EAGVAQSPRYKIIEKRQSVAFWCNPISGHATLYWYQQILGQGPKLLIQFQNNGVVDDSQLPKDRFSAERLKGVDSTLKIQPAKLEDSAVYLCASSLGGRGTDTQYFGPGTRLTVL.

In its sample, this clone was seen once. This chain joins TRBV6-4 and TRBJ1-1, with 9 bases matching TRBD1. J gave up 4 bases and V 6 bases, and 6 bases lay outside the gene matches. Per the germline V gene, CDR1 is MRHNA and CDR2 is SNTAGT. This CDR3 is built from 14 residues. As DNA, the CDR3 is TGTGCCAGCAGGGCCGAACAGGGGGCCACTGAAGCTTTCTTT. Protein product: CASRAEQGATEAFF.

The chain couples TRBV15 to TRBJ2-5; no reliable D call. The CDR3 has 15 residues. Per the germline V gene, CDR1 is LNHNV and CDR2 is YYDKDF (reference sequence). Trimming pared 0 bases from V and 2 bases from J, leaving 10 bases between. The CDR3 spells CATSREKLEQETQYF. DNA of the CDR3: TGTGCCACCAGCAGAGAGAAGCTTGAACAAGAGACCCAGTACTTC.

The J gene is TRBJ1-5, the V gene TRBV19; D gene ambiguous. The length of the CDR3 is 15 residues. Germline V CDR1 and CDR2: LNHDA, SQIVND (reference sequence). V lost 9 bases and J 7 bases, leaving 22 bases between the germline ends. CDR3 DNA: TGTGCCAGCCAACGTACGGGGAGGCTGGCACAGCCCCAGCATTTT. It codes for CASQRTGRLAQPQHF.

CDR3 sequence (DNA): TGCGCCAGCAGCCCCTGGGGGGGGGCAATGGTGGAAGCTTTCTTT. Its protein product is CASSPWGGAMVEAFF. V usage is TRBV4-1 and J usage is TRBJ1-1; weak D call: TRBD1 (6 bases). Germline V gene data show CDR1 as MGHRA and CDR2 as YSYEKL. The ends were cut back, 4 bases at V and 8 bases at J, with 20 bases in the middle. The CDR3 runs to 15 residues.

V gene TRBV6-5 combines with J gene TRBJ2-7, with 8 nucleotides matching TRBD1. V lost 5 bases and J lost 12; bases outside the gene matches: 15. The length of the CDR3 is 14 residues. CDR1 is MNHEY, CDR2 SVGAGI, per germline. Written as DNA, the CDR3 is TGTGCCAGCAGTCCCGGACAGGGCTCCTTAGGTCTGTACTTC. It codes for CASSPGQGSLGLYF.

J is TRBJ1-2 and V is TRBV28, with D possibly TRBD1 on 6 matching bases. Germline CDR1 reads MDHEN; CDR2 reads SYDVKM. V was trimmed by 8 bases and J by 6 bases, leaving 19 bases between them. The CDR3 loop spans 14 amino acids. The CDR3 is CASRSLYRDNGYTF. CDR3 nucleotides: TGTGCCAGCCGATCCCTTTACAGGGACAATGGCTACACCTTC.

The rearrangement joins TRBV18 to TRBJ1-1; TRBD1 agrees at 10 bases. Germline lookup yields CDR1 KGHSH and CDR2 LQKENI. CDR3 length equals 15 residues. V shed 3 bases and J 0 bases; nucleotides not matched to a gene: 1. The CDR3 loop reads CASSPGTGVNTEAFF. CDR3 DNA sequence: TGTGCCAGCTCACCGGGGACAGGGGTGAACACTGAAGCTTTCTTT.

This clone appeared once. V usage is TRBV6-4 and J usage is TRBJ2-1; possible D gene TRBD2, 6 bases. V lost 2 bases, J lost 5 bases, and 16 bases lay in between. The germline gives CDR1 MRHNA, CDR2 SNTAGT. CDR3 length equals 16 residues. This chain's CDR3 is CASSDTYSGENNEQFF. In nucleotides, the CDR3 is TGTGCCAGCAGTGACACATATTCGGGAGAGAACAATGAGCAGTTCTTC.

This chain uses TRBV11-2 with TRBJ2-7, with D perhaps matching TRBD1 (6 bases). The CDR3 length is 14 residues. The V gene's germline CDR1 is SGHAT and CDR2 FQNNGV. V was cut by 4 bases and J by 2 bases, with 12 bases left in between. CDR3 protein: CASSSRGQTYEQYF. CDR3 DNA: TGTGCCAGCAGCTCCAGGGGCCAGACCTACGAGCAGTACTTC.

The chain employs TRBV30 and TRBJ2-7, with a weak D call TRBD2 (6 bases). This CDR3 has 13 residues. V gave up 4 bases and J gave up 1 base, with 11 bases separating them. Germline V gene lookup returns CDR1 GTSNPN and CDR2 SVGIG (reference sequence). The CDR3 DNA sequence: TGTGCCTGGATTGGCGGGACGTCCTACGAGCAGTACTTC. It specifies CAWIGGTSYEQYF.

This clone was seen only a few times. V and J are TRBV6-5 and TRBJ2-7; D possibly corresponds to TRBD1 (5 bases). V was clipped by 0 bases and J by 5 bases, with 17 bases between them. This CDR3 is built from 16 residues. CDR1 and CDR2 from the germline V gene are MNHEY and SVGAGI. The CDR3 protein is CASSYSDQGAFDEQYF. CDR3 bases: TGTGCCAGCAGTTACTCCGACCAAGGGGCTTTCGACGAGCAGTACTTC.

The V gene is TRBV5-6, the J gene TRBJ1-2; D might be TRBD1 (5 bases). There are 15 residues in the CDR3. Germline lookup yields CDR1 SGHDT and CDR2 YYEEEE. V lost 0 bases to trimming and J lost 5 bases, with 14 bases between them. CDR3 coding DNA: TGTGCCAGCAGCTTGGTCGTAGGGGTAGGGTATGGCTACACCTTC. It specifies CASSLVVGVGYGYTF.